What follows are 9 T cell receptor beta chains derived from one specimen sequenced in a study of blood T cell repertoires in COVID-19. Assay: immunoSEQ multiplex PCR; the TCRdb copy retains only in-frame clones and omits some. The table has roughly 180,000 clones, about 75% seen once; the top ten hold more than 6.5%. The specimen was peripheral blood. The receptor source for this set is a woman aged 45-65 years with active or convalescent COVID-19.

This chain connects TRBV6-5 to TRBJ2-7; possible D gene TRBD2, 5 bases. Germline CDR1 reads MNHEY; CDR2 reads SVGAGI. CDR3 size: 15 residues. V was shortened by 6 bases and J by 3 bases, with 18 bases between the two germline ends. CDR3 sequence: CASRKLLAGYYEQYF. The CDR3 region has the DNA TGTGCCAGCAGAAAACTTCTAGCTGGATACTACGAGCAGTACTTC.

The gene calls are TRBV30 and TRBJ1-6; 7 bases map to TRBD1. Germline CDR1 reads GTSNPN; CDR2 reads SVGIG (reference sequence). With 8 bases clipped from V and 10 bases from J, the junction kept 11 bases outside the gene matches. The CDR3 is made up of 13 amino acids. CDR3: CALAGGNGSPLHF. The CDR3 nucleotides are TGTGCCCTAGCAGGGGGTAATGGATCACCCCTCCACTTT. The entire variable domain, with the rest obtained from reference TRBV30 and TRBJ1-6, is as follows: SQTIHQWPATLVQPVGSPLSLECTVEGTSNPNLYWYRQAAGRGLQLLFYSVGIGQISSEVPQNLSASRPQDRQFILSSKKLLLSDSGFYLCALAGGNGSPLHFGNGTRLTVT.

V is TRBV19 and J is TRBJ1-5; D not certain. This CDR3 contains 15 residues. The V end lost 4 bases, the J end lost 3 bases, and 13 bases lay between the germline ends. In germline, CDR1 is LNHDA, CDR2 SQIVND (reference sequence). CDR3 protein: CASSTGIWDNQPQHF. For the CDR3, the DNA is TGTGCCAGTAGTACCGGGATTTGGGACAATCAGCCCCAGCATTTT.

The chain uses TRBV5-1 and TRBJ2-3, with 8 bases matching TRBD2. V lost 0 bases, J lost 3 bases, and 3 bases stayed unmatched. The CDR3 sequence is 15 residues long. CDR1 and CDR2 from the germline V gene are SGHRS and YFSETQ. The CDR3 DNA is TGCGCCAGCAGCTTGGTAGGCGGGAGGACAGATACGCAGTATTTT. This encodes CASSLVGGRTDTQYF.

This chain's CDR3 is CASSLGSSSYNEQFF. CDR3 DNA sequence: TGTGCCAGCAGCTTAGGGTCGAGCTCCTACAATGAGCAGTTCTTC. The rearrangement uses TRBV7-6 and TRBJ2-1; D is uncertain. CDR3 length equals 15 residues. V was cut by 1 base and J by 0 bases, with 7 bases left in between. Germline-derived CDR1 and CDR2 are SGHVS and FNYEAQ.

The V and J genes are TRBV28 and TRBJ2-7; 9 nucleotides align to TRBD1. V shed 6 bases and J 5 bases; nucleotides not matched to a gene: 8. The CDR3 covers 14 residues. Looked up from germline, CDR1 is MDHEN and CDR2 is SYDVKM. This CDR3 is CASRTDRGLNEQYF. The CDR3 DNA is TGTGCCAGCAGAACGGACAGGGGCCTGAACGAGCAGTACTTC.

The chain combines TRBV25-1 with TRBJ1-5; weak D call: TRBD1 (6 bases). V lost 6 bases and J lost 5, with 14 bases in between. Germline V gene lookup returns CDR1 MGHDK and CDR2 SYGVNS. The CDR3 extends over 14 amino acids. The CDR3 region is CASSLAGVDQPQHF. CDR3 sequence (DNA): TGTGCCAGCAGCTTAGCAGGGGTGGATCAGCCCCAGCATTTT.

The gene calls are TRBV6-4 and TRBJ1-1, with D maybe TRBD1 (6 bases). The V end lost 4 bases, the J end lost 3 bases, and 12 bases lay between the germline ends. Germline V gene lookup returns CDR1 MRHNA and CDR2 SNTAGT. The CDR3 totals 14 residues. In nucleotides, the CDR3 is TGTGCCAGCAGTGCGACAGGATGGGACACTGAAGCTTTCTTT. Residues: CASSATGWDTEAFF.

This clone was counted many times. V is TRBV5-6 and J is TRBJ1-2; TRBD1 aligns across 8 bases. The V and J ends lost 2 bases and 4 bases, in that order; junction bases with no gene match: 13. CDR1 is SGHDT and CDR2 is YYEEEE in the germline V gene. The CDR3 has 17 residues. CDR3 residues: CASSFPPPTGERYGYTF. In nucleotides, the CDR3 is TGTGCCAGCAGCTTTCCCCCGCCGACAGGGGAGCGCTATGGCTACACCTTC.